Listed below are T cell receptor beta chains from one sample, sequenced in a study of T cell responses to AZD1222 COVID-19 vaccine. TCRdb's copy holds only in-frame clones and misses some; the assay was immunoSEQ multiplex PCR. The sample holds more than 50,000 clones, about 89% seen once. Material: peripheral blood, obtained on day 0 of AZD1222 vaccination. These TCRs come from an adult in good health. CDR3s include the opening cysteine and the closing phenylalanine or tryptophan. The D gene is left open where the match is weak. Size is omitted from some rows. Given values are once, few, many or a class for expanded clones.

J | size | D | V | DNA | CDR3
TRBJ2-7 | - | - | TRBV27 | TGTGCCAGCAGTTCCCCCCCCTACGAGCAGTACTTC | CASSSPPYEQYF
TRBJ2-7 | - | TRBD1 | TRBV28 | TGTGCCAGCAGTTTATGGAACCTCAGGGGGCGGTCTTCGCGTACTATGAGAGCCTACGAGCAGTACTTC | CASSLWNLRGRSSRTMRAYEQYF
TRBJ2-3 | - | - | TRBV27 | TGTGCCAGCAGGTTGGGGAAGAACCCAAGCACAGATACGCAGTATTTT | CASRLGKNPSTDTQYF
TRBJ1-1 | - | - | TRBV7-8 | TGTGCCAGCAGCTTTAACCAGGGAACTGAAGCTTTCTTT | CASSFNQGTEAFF
TRBJ1-2 | - | TRBD1 | TRBV6-5 | TGTGCCAGCAGACGACAGGGCAACTATGGCTACACCTTC | CASRRQGNYGYTF
TRBJ1-1 | - | - | TRBV29-1 | TGCAGCGGTGGGGGAACTGAAGCTTTCTTT | CSGGGTEAFF
TRBJ1-2 | - | - | TRBV29-1 | TGCAGCTCCAGGGGAAATCGAGGTGGCTACACCTTC | CSSRGNRGGYTF
TRBJ1-1 | - | - | TRBV7-6 | TGTGCCAGCAGCTTAGTCTTCGGGGGCAACACTGAAGCTTTCTTT | CASSLVFGGNTEAFF
TRBJ2-1 | - | TRBD2 | TRBV6-5 | TGTGCCAGCAGCCGAGGGACTAGGTCCAATGAGCAGTTCTTC | CASSRGTRSNEQFF
TRBJ2-7 | - | TRBD2 | TRBV4-2 | TGTGCCAGCAGCCAAGCCAGCGGGGTCTCCTACGAGCAGTACTTC | CASSQASGVSYEQYF
TRBJ2-1 | - | - | TRBV28 | TGTGCCAGCAGCCCTACACTTAGCTCCTACAATGAGCAGTTCTTC | CASSPTLSSYNEQFF
TRBJ1-3 | - | TRBD1 | TRBV15 | TGTGCCACCAGCAGGGCCGGACAGGGAACCGGAAACACCATATATTTT | CATSRAGQGTGNTIYF
TRBJ2-1 | - | - | TRBV9 | TGTGCCAGCAGAGGGATGCACAATGAGCAGTTCTTC | CASRGMHNEQFF
TRBJ2-3 | - | - | TRBV10-1 | TGCGCCAGCAGTGGTGGGAAGGCAGATACGCAGTATTTT | CASSGGKADTQYF
TRBJ2-7 | - | - | TRBV6-5 | TGTGCCAGCAGTTACAGACCGGGACAAGGCTACGAGCAGTACTTC | CASSYRPGQGYEQYF
TRBJ1-4 | - | - | TRBV18 | TGTGCCAGCTCACCAAGGGAGACTAATGAAAAACTGTTTTTT | CASSPRETNEKLFF
TRBJ1-4 | - | TRBD1 | TRBV15 | TGTGCCACCAGCAGCGGACAGGGGACGGGTGAAAAACTGTTTTTT | CATSSGQGTGEKLFF
TRBJ1-1 | - | - | TRBV19 | TGTGCCAGTAGTATTGCCAGAAACACTGAAGCTTTCTTT | CASSIARNTEAFF
TRBJ1-6 | - | - | TRBV24-1 | TGTGCCACCAGTGATTCAACTAATAATTCACCCCTCCACTTT | CATSDSTNNSPLHF
TRBJ1-2 | - | - | TRBV7-3 | TGTGCCAGCAGCATAAAGTGTCTGGCGGGGGGAGCTAACTATGGCTACACCTTC | CASSIKCLAGGANYGYTF
TRBJ1-5 | few | TRBD1 | TRBV2 | TGTGCCAGCAGTTGGACAGGGGGGAATCAGCCCCAGCATTTT | CASSWTGGNQPQHF
TRBJ2-7 | - | TRBD2 | TRBV28 | TGTGCCAGCACCCAAGCGGGAGCCTCCTACGAGCAGTACTTC | CASTQAGASYEQYF
TRBJ1-3 | once | - | TRBV18 | TGTGCCAGCTCACCATACGACACGGGTGGGGGACCGGACTCTGGAAACACCATATATTTT | CASSPYDTGGGPDSGNTIYF
TRBJ1-1 | few | TRBD1 | TRBV7-2 | TGTGCCAGCAGCCTCAACACAGGGGACACTGAAGCTTTCTTT | CASSLNTGDTEAFF
TRBJ2-7 | - | - | TRBV5-4 | TGTGCCAGCAGCCCGAAGGCGACACCAGTCCCCTACGAGCAGTACTTC | CASSPKATPVPYEQYF
TRBJ1-5 | once | - | TRBV28 | TGTGCCAGCAGTTCCGGAAATCAGCCCCAGCATTTT | CASSSGNQPQHF
TRBJ2-3 | - | TRBD2 | TRBV18 | TGTGCCAGCTCACCCGAAGGAACTAGCGGAGGGGGTACGCAGTATTTT | CASSPEGTSGGGTQYF
TRBJ2-7 | - | TRBD2 | TRBV4-1 | TGCGCCAGCAGCCAAGAGGGGACTAGCGCAACCTACGAGCAGTACTTC | CASSQEGTSATYEQYF
TRBJ1-6 | - | - | TRBV3-1/TRBV3-2 | TGTGCCAGCCGAGGACCCAATAATTCACCCCTCCACTTT | CASRGPNNSPLHF
TRBJ1-1 | - | - | TRBV7-9 | TGTGCCAGCAGCTATCAGGGTGGCACTGAAGCTTTCTTT | CASSYQGGTEAFF
TRBJ2-7 | - | - | TRBV5-6 | TGTGCCAGCAGCTGGGGCAGGAGCCGATCCTCCTACGAGCAGTACTTC | CASSWGRSRSSYEQYF
TRBJ2-7 | - | - | TRBV6-6 | TGTGCCAGCAGGGCGGGACGAGATTCCTACGAGCAGTACTTC | CASRAGRDSYEQYF
TRBJ2-1 | - | - | TRBV19 | TGTGCCAGTAGTATGCAAGTTAATGAGCAGTTCTTC | CASSMQVNEQFF
TRBJ2-1 | - | - | TRBV18 | TGTGCCAGCTCACCACCGACTAGGCCCCAGGGTTTCGGGCGCAATGAGCAGTTCTTC | CASSPPTRPQGFGRNEQFF
TRBJ2-3 | - | - | TRBV28 | TGTGCCAGCAGTAAAAGGGGCGGTACGCAGTATTTT | CASSKRGGTQYF
TRBJ1-3 | - | TRBD1 | TRBV9 | TGTGCCAGCAGCGTAGAAGGGAGGGGGCTCTCTGGAAACACCATATATTTT | CASSVEGRGLSGNTIYF
TRBJ2-5 | - | TRBD1 | TRBV5-1 | TGCGCCAGCAGCTTGGGGGACAGGGGGCGGAAGACCCAGTACTTC | CASSLGDRGRKTQYF
TRBJ1-4 | - | TRBD1 | TRBV7-9 | TGTGCCAGCAGCTCCGGACAGGGGTCTTACTCGGAAAAACTGTTTTTT | CASSSGQGSYSEKLFF
TRBJ2-1 | once | - | TRBV18 | TGTGCCAGCTCCCCTTTCGGCGATGAGCAGTTCTTC | CASSPFGDEQFF
TRBJ2-7 | few | - | TRBV6-6 | TGTGCCAGCAGCCCCGGTCTGGGGGAGCAGTACTTC | CASSPGLGEQYF
TRBJ1-2 | - | - | TRBV10-2 | TGCGCCAGCAGCCAACGCCTGGACGGAACTGCAAACTATGGCTACACCTTC | CASSQRLDGTANYGYTF
TRBJ1-4 | - | TRBD1 | TRBV30 | TGTGCCTGGAGGCCTGCCTGGGACAGGGGGAGGGGAACTAATGAAAAACTGTTTTTT | CAWRPAWDRGRGTNEKLFF
TRBJ2-7 | - | - | TRBV18 | TGTGCCAGCTCACCCCTGGGGACGCGGGACGGCCACGAGCAGTACTTC | CASSPLGTRDGHEQYF
TRBJ1-4 | - | - | TRBV18 | TGTGCCAGCTCTCCTCAGGGCAGAGAAAAACTGTTTTTT | CASSPQGREKLFF
TRBJ1-5 | - | - | TRBV28 | TGTGCCAGCAGGACTAGGGTACTAAATCAGCCCCAGCATTTT | CASRTRVLNQPQHF
TRBJ1-5 | - | - | TRBV12-3/TRBV12-4 | TGTGCCAGCAGTGGACAGCTCAATCAGCCCCAGCATTTT | CASSGQLNQPQHF
TRBJ2-7 | - | - | TRBV7-2 | TGTGCCAGCAGCTTAGCGCGCCCCACCTACGAGCAGTACTTC | CASSLARPTYEQYF
TRBJ1-5 | few | - | TRBV27 | TGTGCCAGCAGAGGACAGCCGAATCAGCCCCAGCATTTT | CASRGQPNQPQHF
TRBJ2-2 | - | - | TRBV28 | TGTGCCAGCAGTTTACGGCGGGTTAACGGGGAGCTGTTTTTT | CASSLRRVNGELFF
TRBJ1-5 | - | - | TRBV10-1 | TGCGCCAGCACGGCCACCGATCAGCCCCAGCATTTT | CASTATDQPQHF
TRBJ2-7 | - | - | TRBV3-1/TRBV3-2 | TGTGCCAGCAGCCCGCCCTGGAGTATCTACGAGCAGTACTTC | CASSPPWSIYEQYF
TRBJ2-7 | - | - | TRBV30 | TGTGCCTGGAGCGCCACAGGACCCGGGGAGCAGTACTTC | CAWSATGPGEQYF
TRBJ1-1 | - | - | TRBV24-1 | TGTGCCACCAGTGATTCCCAGGCGAACACTGAAGCTTTCTTT | CATSDSQANTEAFF